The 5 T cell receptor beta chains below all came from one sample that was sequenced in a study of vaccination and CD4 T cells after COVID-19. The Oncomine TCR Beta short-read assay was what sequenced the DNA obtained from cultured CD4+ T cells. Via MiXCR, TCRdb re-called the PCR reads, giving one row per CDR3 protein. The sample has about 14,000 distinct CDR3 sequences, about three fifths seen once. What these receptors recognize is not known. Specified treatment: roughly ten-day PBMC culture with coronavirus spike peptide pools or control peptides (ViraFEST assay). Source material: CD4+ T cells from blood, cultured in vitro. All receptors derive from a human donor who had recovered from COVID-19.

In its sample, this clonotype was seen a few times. The DNA for the CDR3 is TGTGCCTGGAGTGTATCCTGGACAAGTAACACTGAAGCTTTCTTT. As protein: CAWSVSWTSNTEAFF. V is TRBV30 and J is TRBJ1-1, with D tentatively TRBD1 (5 bases). With 0 bases removed from V and 2 bases from J, the gap between germline ends came to 13 bases. Germline lookup yields CDR1 GTSNPN and CDR2 SVGIG (reference sequence). The length of the CDR3 is 15 residues.

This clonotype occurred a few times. The CDR3 spells CSALNPGLASGETQYF. DNA for the CDR3: TGCAGTGCTCTAAATCCGGGACTAGCGTCTGGCGAGACCCAGTACTTC. V gene TRBV20-1 combines with J gene TRBJ2-5; 10 bases map to TRBD2. The CDR3 has 16 amino acids. The V segment lost 5 bases and the J segment 5 bases; nucleotides outside the gene matches: 14. Germline V gene sequence: CDR1 DFQATT, CDR2 SNEGSKA (reference sequence).

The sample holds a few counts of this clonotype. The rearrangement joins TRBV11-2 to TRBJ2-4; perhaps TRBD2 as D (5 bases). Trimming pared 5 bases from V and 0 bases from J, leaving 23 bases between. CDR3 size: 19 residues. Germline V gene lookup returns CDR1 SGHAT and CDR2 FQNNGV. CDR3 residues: CASSHPRSGGALAKNIQYF. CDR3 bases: TGTGCCAGCAGCCACCCTCGGAGCGGAGGAGCGTTAGCCAAAAACATTCAGTACTTC.

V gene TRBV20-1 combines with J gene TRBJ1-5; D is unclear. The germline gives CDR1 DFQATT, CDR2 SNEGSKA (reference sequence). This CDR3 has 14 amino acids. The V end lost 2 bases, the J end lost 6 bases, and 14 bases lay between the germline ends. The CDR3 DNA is TGCAGTGCTAGACTCCCTGGTAGGGCTCAGCCCCAGCATTTT. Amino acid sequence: CSARLPGRAQPQHF.

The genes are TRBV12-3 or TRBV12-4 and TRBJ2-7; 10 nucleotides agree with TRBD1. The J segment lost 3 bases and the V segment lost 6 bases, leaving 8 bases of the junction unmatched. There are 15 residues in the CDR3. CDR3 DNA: TGTGCCAGCAGGGGGGGGGACAGGGGATACTACGAGCAGTACTTC. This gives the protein CASRGGDRGYYEQYF.